These 22 T cell receptor beta chains were sequenced from one sample in a study of T cell responses to AZD1222 COVID-19 vaccine. Libraries were prepared by immunoSEQ multiplex PCR; TCRdb keeps only in-frame clonotypes and omits some of them. There are about 160,000 clones in the sample; about 91% occur only once, and approximately 0.98% lies in the top ten. The sequencing here drew on peripheral blood, taken 28 days after the second AZD1222 dose. The receptors shown here come from an adult who received the AZD1222 COVID-19 vaccine.

The chain combines TRBV5-5 with TRBJ1-2; D possibly corresponds to TRBD1 (6 bases). Trimming cost V 1 base and J 1 base, with 11 bases left between them. Germline V gene lookup returns CDR1 SGHKS and CDR2 YYEKEE (reference sequence). This CDR3 is built from 15 residues. This CDR3 is CASSLTRQVNYGYTF. As DNA, the CDR3 is TGTGCCAGCAGCTTGACGAGACAGGTTAACTATGGCTACACCTTC.

J is TRBJ1-2 and V is TRBV7-2; 7 nucleotides agree with TRBD1. Per germline, CDR1 SGHTA and CDR2 FQGNSA. This CDR3 is built from 13 residues. The J segment lost 6 bases and the V segment lost 3 bases, leaving 4 bases of the junction unmatched. CDR3 DNA sequence: TGTGCCAGCAGCTTTCCAGGGGGAGATGGCTACACCTTC. It translates to CASSFPGGDGYTF.

The rearrangement uses TRBV7-6 and TRBJ2-3, with 12 bases lining up with TRBD2. The V gene's germline CDR1 is SGHVS and CDR2 FNYEAQ. There are 19 residues in the CDR3. Trimming cost V 5 bases and J 0 bases; bases outside gene matches: 12. The CDR3 spells CASSPRASGGVSSTDTQYF. CDR3 nucleotides: TGTGCCAGCAGCCCGCGGGCTAGCGGGGGGGTATCTAGCACAGATACGCAGTATTTT.

The chain uses TRBV15 and TRBJ2-5, with TRBD1 matching over 9 bases. Germline-derived CDR1 and CDR2 are LNHNV and YYDKDF (reference sequence). Germline trimming cut 1 base from V and 4 bases from J; bases unmatched to any gene: 4. The CDR3 spans 15 residues. The CDR3 here is CATSRGRGQGETQYF. In nucleotides, the CDR3 is TGTGCCACCAGCAGAGGTCGGGGACAGGGAGAGACCCAGTACTTC.

The V gene is TRBV4-1, the J gene TRBJ1-1; D uncertain. In germline, CDR1 is MGHRA, CDR2 YSYEKL. The CDR3 is 14 amino acids. Trimming stripped 1 base from V and 3 bases from J, with 9 bases between. This chain's CDR3 is CASSQAGVDTEAFF. CDR3 in DNA: TGCGCCAGCAGCCAAGCTGGGGTAGACACTGAAGCTTTCTTT.

The rearrangement links TRBV7-9 to TRBJ1-1, with unresolved D. The CDR3 contains 12 residues. With 5 bases removed from V and 1 base from J, the gap between germline ends came to 5 bases. Germline CDR1 and CDR2: SEHNR and FQNEAQ (reference sequence). The CDR3 is CASSRANTEAFF. The CDR3 coding sequence is TGTGCCAGCAGCCGAGCGAACACTGAAGCTTTCTTT.

This chain links TRBV11-2 with TRBJ2-3; D remains ambiguous. Looked up from germline, CDR1 is SGHAT and CDR2 is FQNNGV. The CDR3 spans 15 residues. The ends were cut back, 9 bases at V and 4 bases at J, with 20 bases in the middle. This CDR3 is CASRLMRSGADTQYF. CDR3 sequence (DNA): TGTGCCAGTCGTTTGATGAGAAGTGGGGCAGATACGCAGTATTTT.

The chain is built from TRBV7-2 and TRBJ2-7; the D gene is possibly TRBD1 (6 bases). The CDR3 sequence is 16 residues long. Germline CDR1 is SGHTA and CDR2 is FQGNSA. The V end lost 1 base, the J end lost 0 bases, and 13 bases lay between the germline ends. CDR3 DNA sequence: TGTGCCAGCAGCTTAGGAGGGGGAAGGAGCTCCTACGAGCAGTACTTC. Protein product: CASSLGGGRSSYEQYF.

The chain has TRBV4-1 and TRBJ1-6, with a weak D call TRBD1 (6 bases). This CDR3 is built from 15 residues. Germline V gene data show CDR1 as MGHRA and CDR2 as YSYEKL. Trimming took 1 base from V and 7 from J, leaving 11 bases between them. CDR3 nucleotides: TGCGCCAGCAGCCAAGCGGGGGGCAGGAATTCACCCCTCCACTTT. Translated: CASSQAGGRNSPLHF.

This chain connects TRBV6-5 to TRBJ1-6; 10 bases fit TRBD1. The CDR3 sequence is 16 residues long. V dropped 4 bases and J dropped 7; count of bases not matched to a gene: 7. Germline-derived CDR1 and CDR2 are MNHEY and SVGAGI. CDR3 nucleotide sequence: TGTGCCAGCAGTTCGGGACAGGGGATTCCGAATTCACCCCTCCACTTT. Protein product: CASSSGQGIPNSPLHF.

The rearrangement joins TRBV10-3 to TRBJ2-4; possible D gene TRBD2, 5 bases. The ends were cut back, 3 bases at V and 8 bases at J, with 14 bases in the middle. Germline V gene data show CDR1 as ENHRY and CDR2 as SYGVKD. The CDR3 totals 14 residues. CDR3 in DNA: TGTGCCATCAGTGACCCGGGGTTTTGGGACATTCAGTACTTC. Translated: CAISDPGFWDIQYF.

This chain links TRBV5-1 with TRBJ2-5; 9 nucleotides agree with TRBD2. V lost 7 bases to trimming and J lost 4 bases; unmatched junction nucleotides: 11. The germline V gene has CDR1 SGHRS and CDR2 YFSETQ. The CDR3 loop spans 15 amino acids. CDR3 residues: CASSESAGGLETQYF. The CDR3 nucleotides are TGCGCCAGCTCCGAGTCGGCGGGGGGGCTAGAGACCCAGTACTTC.

The chain links TRBV5-6 to TRBJ2-1; the D is unclear. The CDR3 consists of 15 residues. Germline CDR1 is SGHDT and CDR2 is YYEEEE. The V end was cut by 1 base, the J end by 0 bases, with 8 bases between. This CDR3 reads CASSLNSLSYNEQFF. The CDR3 DNA reads TGTGCCAGCAGCTTGAACAGCCTCTCCTACAATGAGCAGTTCTTC.

This CDR3 reads CASRGLAGGLEQYF. CDR3 nucleotides: TGTGCCAGCCGGGGACTAGCGGGGGGGCTCGAGCAGTACTTC. This chain links TRBV6-5 with TRBJ2-7; 16 nucleotides align to TRBD2. In germline, CDR1 is MNHEY, CDR2 SVGAGI. The length of the CDR3 is 14 residues. Trimming took 8 bases from V and 6 from J; bases not matched to a gene: 4.

This rearrangement joins TRBV12-5 to TRBJ1-5, with 8 bases lining up with TRBD1. V trimming: 1 base; J trimming: 7 bases; junction bases outside the gene matches: 9. The CDR3 has 16 amino acids. Germline V lookup: CDR1 LGHNT, CDR2 FRNRAP. CDR3 region: CASGLGQGRVGQPQHF. The CDR3 DNA is TGTGCTAGTGGTTTGGGACAGGGGAGAGTGGGACAGCCCCAGCATTTT. Together with reference TRBV12-5 and TRBJ1-5, the CDR3 gives the full variable domain: DARVTQTPRHKVTEMGQEVTMRCQPILGHNTVFWYRQTMMQGLELLAYFRNRAPLDDSGMPKDRFSAEMPDATLATLKIQPSEPRDSAVYFCASGLGQGRVGQPQHFGDGTRLSIL.

A few counts support this clone. The chain is built from TRBV19 and TRBJ2-3; D is unclear. The V and J ends lost 2 bases and 4 bases respectively, with 13 bases between them. Germline V lookup: CDR1 LNHDA, CDR2 SQIVND (reference sequence). The CDR3 has 15 amino acids. Written as DNA, the CDR3 is TGTGCCAGTAGTATATCTAAGGTTCTGGCAGATACGCAGTATTTT. As protein: CASSISKVLADTQYF.

The genes are TRBV6-1 and TRBJ1-2, with a weak D call TRBD1 (6 bases). Per germline, CDR1 MNHNS and CDR2 SASEGT. The CDR3 contains 15 residues. Trimming removed 6 bases from V and 4 bases from J, with 18 bases in between. The CDR3 here is CASSLGAPRGYGYTF. CDR3 DNA: TGTGCCAGCAGCCTGGGGGCGCCCCGTGGCTATGGCTACACCTTC.

This chain joins TRBV5-6 and TRBJ2-7, with a tentative D call TRBD1 (5 bases). The V and J ends lost 4 bases and 3 bases respectively, with 14 bases between them. This CDR3 comprises 14 residues. Looked up from germline, CDR1 is SGHDT and CDR2 is YYEEEE. In DNA, the CDR3 is TGTGCCAGCAGCCATACAGGATTGCGCTACGAGCAGTACTTC. It encodes CASSHTGLRYEQYF.

The chain carries TRBV27 and TRBJ2-7; TRBD2 is a possible D gene (5 bases). CDR1 and CDR2 from the germline V gene are MNHEY and SMNVEV (reference sequence). The CDR3 is made up of 14 amino acids. Trimming stripped 3 bases from V and 2 bases from J, with 11 bases between. CDR3 loop: CASSFGSSPYEQYF. CDR3 coding DNA: TGTGCCAGCAGTTTTGGGAGTTCTCCCTACGAGCAGTACTTC.

A word on this clone: Other DNA sequences from this sample encode an identical CDR3 as well. Written as DNA, the CDR3 is TGTGCCAGCAGCAGAGGGGGACAGCCCCAGCATTTT. Amino acids: CASSRGGQPQHF. This chain connects TRBV3-1 (or the pseudogene TRBV3-2) to TRBJ1-5; TRBD1 might be the D (6 bases). Germline V CDR1 and CDR2: LGHDT, YNNKEL (reference sequence). This CDR3 has 12 residues. V dropped 5 bases and J dropped 7 bases, with 9 bases sitting between them.

This clone appeared a single time. The rearrangement joins TRBV6-1 to TRBJ1-1, with no clear D. The CDR3 has 10 amino acids. Trimming removed 2 bases from V and 9 bases from J, with 4 bases in between. Germline V lookup: CDR1 MNHNS, CDR2 SASEGT. The CDR3 bases are TGTGCCAGCAGTGAATATCAAGCTTTCTTT. This codes for CASSEYQAFF.

The chain couples TRBV6-5 to TRBJ1-6, with 9 bases aligning to TRBD1. The CDR3 runs to 16 residues. J gave up 8 bases and V 4 bases, and 9 bases lay outside the gene matches. Germline V gene sequence: CDR1 MNHEY, CDR2 SVGAGI. CDR3 nucleotide sequence: TGTGCCAGCAGTTCCATGGGACAGGGTTCACATTCACCCCTCCACTTT. This encodes CASSSMGQGSHSPLHF.